Listed below are T cell receptor beta chains from one sample, sequenced in a study of regulatory T cells in long-lasting Graves disease. TCRdb called the multiplex PCR reads again in MiXCR, with one record for every CDR3 protein. The profile covers approximately 400,000 distinct CDR3 sequences, with about 16% appearing a single time and roughly 17% taken by the ten largest. The data also belong to a second study, concerning T cells in Graves' hyperthyroidism and ophthalmopathy.

The starting material was peripheral blood mononuclear cells (PBMCs), obtained at new diagnosis, from a patient treated with antithyroid drugs. These receptor sequences come from a woman aged 25 to 39 with Graves disease. CDR3s include the opening cysteine and the closing phenylalanine or tryptophan. Fields, in order: D gene, V gene, clone size, J gene, CDR3 protein, CDR3 DNA. A D gene is named only where the DNA matches it firmly. Some rows mark clone size as missing; the rest say once, few, many or name a class of expanded clone.

D: TRBD2
V: TRBV2
size: many
J: TRBJ2-1
CDR3: CASSVPSGSTSNEQFF
DNA: TGTGCCAGCAGTGTGCCTAGCGGGAGTACCTCCAATGAGCAGTTCTTC

D: NA
V: TRBV29-1
size: NA
J: TRBJ1-1
CDR3: CSVDFSGTEAFF
DNA: TGCAGCGTGGACTTTTCGGGCACTGAAGCTTTCTTT

D: NA
V: TRBV9
size: few
J: TRBJ2-1
CDR3: CASSVDYGSEQFF
DNA: TGTGCCAGCAGCGTAGATTATGGGTCGGAGCAGTTCTTC

D: NA
V: TRBV30
size: few
J: TRBJ2-6
CDR3: CAWSVSGWAGANVLTF
DNA: TGTGCCTGGAGTGTAAGTGGGTGGGCTGGGGCCAACGTCCTGACTTTC

D: NA
V: TRBV20-1
size: many
J: TRBJ1-2
CDR3: CSARGPGYGYTF
DNA: TGCAGTGCCAGGGGTCCGGGCTATGGCTACACCTTC

D: NA
V: TRBV15
size: many
J: TRBJ2-3
CDR3: CATSRVWASGTDTQYF
DNA: TGTGCCACCAGCAGAGTATGGGCTAGCGGCACAGATACGCAGTATTTT

D: NA
V: TRBV12-3/TRBV12-4
size: NA
J: TRBJ2-3
CDR3: CASSSLLASEGYTQYF
DNA: TGTGCCAGCAGTTCACTCCTAGCGTCAGAGGGGTATACGCAGTATTTT

D: TRBD1
V: TRBV7-6
size: few
J: TRBJ2-6
CDR3: CASGQGLSGANVLTF
DNA: TGTGCCAGCGGACAGGGCCTCTCTGGGGCCAACGTCCTGACTTTC

D: NA
V: TRBV25-1
size: few
J: TRBJ1-4
CDR3: CASSEYQRSEKLFF
DNA: TGTGCCAGCAGTGAATATCAGAGGAGTGAAAAACTGTTTTTT

D: NA
V: TRBV2
size: NA
J: TRBJ1-5
CDR3: CASRPVPGNSNQPQHF
DNA: TGTGCCAGCAGGCCCGTTCCAGGTAATAGCAATCAGCCCCAGCATTTT

D: TRBD1
V: TRBV6-1
size: NA
J: TRBJ2-5
CDR3: CASRGTGGVETQYF
DNA: TGTGCCAGCAGGGGGACAGGGGGTGTAGAGACCCAGTACTTC